These 28 T cell receptor beta chains share one sample of origin, sequenced in a study of identical twins. TCRdb passed the 5' RACE reads through MiXCR, listing each CDR3 protein once. The sample shows some 1,600,000 distinct CDR3 sequences, around 33% of them seen only once. The sample was cord blood. The receptors derive from a newborn girl in good health.

This chain uses TRBV29-1 with TRBJ2-1; 11 bases line up with TRBD2. CDR1 is SQVTM, CDR2 ANQGSEA, per germline. V gave up 6 bases and J gave up 4 bases; unmatched junction bases: 8. This CDR3 has 15 amino acids. The CDR3 spells CSVGAASGGYNEQFF. CDR3 coding DNA: TGCAGCGTGGGGGCCGCTAGCGGGGGGTACAATGAGCAGTTCTTC.

Turning to this clonotype: A read error may explain this, as a much larger clone is one base away. In DNA form, the CDR3 reads TGCAGCGTTGACGACCCCAGACGCTCCTACAATGAGCAGTACTTC. Residues: CSVDDPRRSYNEQYF. The genes are TRBV29-1 and TRBJ2-1; D is uncertain. Judging by the DNA end, TRBJ2-7 fits better; the J call may be wrong. The germline CDR1 and CDR2 sequences are SQVTM and ANQGSEA. The CDR3 consists of 15 residues.

The sample holds many counts of this clonotype. The rearrangement joins TRBV4-2 to TRBJ2-4; tentatively, D is TRBD2 (5 bases). CDR1 and CDR2 (germline): LGHNA, YNFKEQ. CDR3 length: 13 residues. Trimming removed 0 bases at V and 6 bases at J, with 6 bases between. For the CDR3, the DNA is TGTGCCAGCAGCCAAGATCGGGGAAACATTCAGTACTTC. Translation gives CASSQDRGNIQYF.

J is TRBJ1-1 and V is TRBV30; unclear D gene. V gave up 5 bases and J gave up 4 bases, with 17 bases separating them. Germline CDR1 GTSNPN, CDR2 SVGIG (reference sequence). CDR3 length: 14 residues. The CDR3 loop reads CAWFPRHMVTEAFF. Here the CDR3 DNA reads TGTGCCTGGTTCCCTCGGCATATGGTCACTGAAGCTTTCTTT.

With respect to this clonotype: A junction end diverges from the germline sequence, so it may reflect a read error. This sequence joins TRBV2 and TRBJ2-5; unclear D gene. Germline-derived CDR1 and CDR2 are SNHLY and FYNNEI. The CDR3 is 14 amino acids. The CDR3 protein is CASSEAPQVEAQYF. The CDR3 region has the DNA TGTGCCAGCAGTGAAGCGCCCCAGGTAGAGGCCCAGTACTTC.

Regarding this clonotype: Germline and junction disagree at one end, which may indicate a read error. CDR3 nucleotides: TGTGCCAGCCCACCACCTGGCTCCGGGTGGGTCTATGGCTACACCTTC. The encoded protein is CASPPPGSGWVYGYTF. The V call is TRBV18, the J call TRBJ1-2, with D uncertain. CDR3 size: 16 residues. CDR1 KGHSH and CDR2 LQKENI come from the germline V gene.

The rearrangement uses TRBV5-1 and TRBJ2-7, with 7 bases fitting TRBD2. The CDR3 length is 17 residues. CDR1 and CDR2 from the germline V gene are SGHRS and YFSETQ. V lost 1 base and J lost 1; bases outside the gene matches: 11. In DNA form, the CDR3 reads TGCGCCAGCAGCTTGAGGTCCTCAAGCGGGGTTTCCTACGAGCAGTACTTC. It codes for CASSLRSSSGVSYEQYF.

This clonotype has a handful of counts. The chain carries TRBV7-2 and TRBJ2-7; TRBD2 agrees at 8 bases. Unmatched junction bases numbered 5, after V lost 2 bases and J lost 5 bases. The length of the CDR3 is 14 residues. Per germline, CDR1 SGHTA and CDR2 FQGNSA. In DNA, the CDR3 is TGTGCCAGCAGCTTATCACGACTAGCGAACGAGCAGTACTTC. Amino acid sequence: CASSLSRLANEQYF.

This clonotype was observed a few times. The V and J genes are TRBV27 and TRBJ2-5; 8 bases match TRBD1. Germline V gives CDR1 MNHEY, CDR2 SMNVEV (reference sequence). CDR3 length equals 14 residues. Germline trimming cut 6 bases from V and 1 base from J; bases unmatched to any gene: 4. CDR3: CASRGTGFQETQYF. CDR3 coding DNA: TGTGCCAGCAGAGGGACAGGTTTCCAAGAGACCCAGTACTTC.

In DNA, the CDR3 is TGTGCTAGTGGTTTATCTAGCGGATCGCAGTATTTT. It encodes CASGLSSGSQYF. The gene calls are TRBV12-5 and TRBJ2-3, with 7 positions matching TRBD2. CDR1 LGHNT and CDR2 FRNRAP come from the germline V gene. There are 12 residues in the CDR3. V lost 3 bases and J lost 10; bases outside the gene matches: 4. Full variable domain (remainder filled in from reference TRBV12-5 and TRBJ2-3): DARVTQTPRHKVTEMGQEVTMRCQPILGHNTVFWYRQTMMQGLELLAYFRNRAPLDDSGMPKDRFSAEMPDATLATLKIQPSEPRDSAVYFCASGLSSGSQYFGPGTRLTVL.

The J gene is TRBJ2-5, the V gene TRBV2; D could derive from TRBD1 or TRBD2 (5 bases each). The CDR3 is made up of 15 amino acids. V was pared by 7 bases and J by 0 bases, with 15 bases between. Germline V CDR1 and CDR2: SNHLY, FYNNEI. DNA of the CDR3: TGTGCCAGCACCCTGGGACGAGCGGACCAAGAGACCCAGTACTTC. Protein sequence: CASTLGRADQETQYF.

The rearrangement joins TRBV5-1 to TRBJ1-1, with no clear D. The length of the CDR3 is 15 residues. The V gene's germline CDR1 is SGHRS and CDR2 YFSETQ. V dropped 0 bases and J dropped 2 bases, with 11 bases sitting between them. CDR3 coding DNA: TGCGCCAGCAGCTTGGGTTCGGTGGATAACACTGAAGCTTTCTTT. Translating it yields CASSLGSVDNTEAFF.

The chain uses TRBV7-9 and TRBJ1-6; D not certain. CDR3 length equals 18 residues. Germline CDR1 reads SEHNR; CDR2 reads FQNEAQ (reference sequence). Trimming stripped 5 bases from V and 5 bases from J, with 22 bases between. This CDR3 reads CASSPRRAGDINNSPLHF. The CDR3 coding sequence is TGTGCCAGCAGCCCACGTAGGGCTGGGGATATCAATAATTCACCCCTCCACTTT.

This clonotype was seen a few times. This chain uses TRBV21-1 with TRBJ2-3; TRBD2 reflects the table's D call only, with no check against the DNA. TRBV21-1 corresponds to a pseudogene. The CDR3 loop spans 17 amino acids. The CDR3 nucleotides read TGTGCCAGCAGCTCGAGGACTAGCGGGGTACTCACAGATACGCAGTATTTT. Amino acids: CASSSRTSGVLTDTQYF.

The chain uses TRBV12-3 or TRBV12-4 and TRBJ2-1; unclear D gene. Trimming shortened V by 5 bases and J by 7 bases, and 15 bases separated the two germline ends. The CDR3 sequence is 14 residues long. The CDR3 loop is CASSPHLPRNEQFF. The CDR3 DNA follows: TGTGCCAGCAGTCCTCATCTTCCCAGGAATGAGCAGTTCTTC.

The chain joins TRBV15 to TRBJ2-2, with 9 nucleotides matching TRBD2. Germline CDR1 and CDR2: LNHNV and YYDKDF (reference sequence). CDR3 length equals 18 residues. With 4 bases clipped from V and 1 base from J, the junction kept 10 bases outside the gene matches. CDR3 protein: CATSIGGRLAVNTGELFF. CDR3 coding DNA: TGTGCCACCAGCATCGGGGGAAGACTAGCGGTGAACACCGGGGAGCTGTTTTTT.

This clonotype turned up a few times. V usage is TRBV2 and J usage is TRBJ1-5, with 7 bases aligning to TRBD1. The germline V gene has CDR1 SNHLY and CDR2 FYNNEI. The CDR3 length is 14 residues. V was pared by 6 bases and J by 3 bases, with 5 bases of the junction left unmatched. CDR3 DNA: TGTGCCAGCAGGAGAGGACAGGTCAATCAGCCCCAGCATTTT. Translating it yields CASRRGQVNQPQHF.

The rearrangement joins TRBV20-1 to TRBJ2-1; 10 bases align to TRBD2. The V gene end was trimmed by 7 bases and the J gene end by 0 bases; junction bases not matched to a gene: 3. The CDR3 runs to 14 residues. Germline CDR1 DFQATT, CDR2 SNEGSKA (reference sequence). CDR3: CSGASGSSYNEQFF. The CDR3 DNA is TGCAGTGGGGCTAGCGGGAGCTCCTACAATGAGCAGTTCTTC.

The chain employs TRBV12-3 or TRBV12-4 and TRBJ2-3; 7 bases agree with TRBD2. The trim removed 3 bases at V and 0 bases at J, leaving 12 bases unmatched. The CDR3 is 18 amino acids. This CDR3 reads CASSFGWEGPTSTDTQYF. DNA for the CDR3: TGTGCCAGCAGTTTCGGCTGGGAGGGGCCTACTAGCACAGATACGCAGTATTTT.

This clonotype appeared a few times. The rearrangement uses TRBV7-2 and TRBJ2-3; 12 bases agree with TRBD2. CDR3 length: 19 amino acids. The germline gives CDR1 SGHTA, CDR2 FQGNSA. J gave up 1 base and V 0 bases, and 8 bases lay outside the gene matches. The DNA of the CDR3 is TGTGCCAGCAGCTTAGCTACTAGCGGGGGGCTGTTCGGCACAGATACGCAGTATTTT. Translating gives CASSLATSGGLFGTDTQYF.

The chain is built from TRBV2 and TRBJ2-7; no clear D. The germline CDR1 and CDR2 sequences are SNHLY and FYNNEI. Trimming stripped 6 bases from V and 3 bases from J, with 18 bases between. This CDR3 is built from 15 residues. The CDR3: CASRQTAPSFYEQYF. The CDR3 region has the DNA TGTGCCAGCAGGCAGACTGCCCCCTCCTTCTACGAGCAGTACTTC.

There are a few counts of this clonotype. The V and J genes are TRBV7-9 and TRBJ2-3; TRBD1 matches 7 bases. The V segment lost 2 bases and the J segment 8 bases; nucleotides outside the gene matches: 7. Germline CDR1 reads SEHNR; CDR2 reads FQNEAQ (reference sequence). The length of the CDR3 is 14 residues. The CDR3 DNA is TGTGCCAGCAGCTTACGACAGGGACCGGGTACGCAGTATTTT. It is translated as CASSLRQGPGTQYF. Variable domain in full (rest from reference TRBV7-9 and TRBJ2-3): DTGVSQNPRHKITKRGQNVTFRCDPISEHNRLYWYRQTLGQGPEFLTYFQNEAQLEKSRLLSDRFSAERPKGSFSTLEIQRTEQGDSAMYLCASSLRQGPGTQYFGPGTRLTVL.

This clonotype was seen a handful of times. This rearrangement joins TRBV12-3 or TRBV12-4 to TRBJ2-3; D might be TRBD1 (5 bases). This CDR3 region has 15 residues. V lost 6 bases, J lost 6 bases, and 19 bases lay in between. The CDR3 spells CASSRKGPGRDTQYF. CDR3 coding DNA: TGTGCCAGCAGCCGCAAGGGGCCCGGACGGGATACGCAGTATTTT.

This clonotype has more than one count but fewer than ten. The chain is built from TRBV11-2 and TRBJ1-5, with no clear D. There are 15 residues in the CDR3. CDR1 and CDR2 from the germline V gene are SGHAT and FQNNGV. V shed 5 bases and J shed 1 base, with 12 bases lying between them. CDR3 DNA sequence: TGTGCCAGCAGCCTACTGGACGGGAGCAATCAGCCCCAGCATTTT. It encodes CASSLLDGSNQPQHF.

The chain uses TRBV25-1 and TRBJ1-2; 7 bases line up with TRBD1. V shed 11 bases, J shed 6 bases, and the junction held 9 bases outside the gene matches. Germline CDR1 reads MGHDK; CDR2 reads SYGVNS. The CDR3 is made up of 12 amino acids. The CDR3 nucleotides are TGTGCCCAAACAGGGGAATATAATGGCTACACCTTC. Translation gives CAQTGEYNGYTF.

This chain uses TRBV3-1 with TRBJ2-5; D unresolved. V was shortened by 3 bases and J by 5 bases, with 10 bases between the two germline ends. The CDR3 spans 13 residues. Germline assignment: CDR1 LGHDT and CDR2 YNNKEL (reference sequence). The CDR3 sequence: CASSQYLVETQYF. In DNA form, the CDR3 reads TGTGCCAGCAGCCAGTACCTAGTGGAGACCCAGTACTTC.

This clonotype appeared a few times. The chain joins TRBV20-1 to TRBJ2-3; D is unresolved. The CDR3 length is 16 residues. CDR1 and CDR2 (germline): DFQATT, SNEGSKA (reference sequence). V was trimmed by 1 base and J by 0 bases, leaving 14 bases between them. For the CDR3, the DNA is TGCAGTGCTAGAGGGAGCTGGCAGGCTAGCACAGATACGCAGTATTTT. Protein: CSARGSWQASTDTQYF.

V and J are TRBV20-1 and TRBJ2-2; the match to TRBD2 covers 9 bases. J gave up 8 bases and V 3 bases, and 7 bases lay outside the gene matches. This CDR3 region has 14 residues. Germline V gene sequence: CDR1 DFQATT, CDR2 SNEGSKA (reference sequence). The CDR3 DNA reads TGCAGTGCTAGGGCCGGGACTAGCAAAGGGGAGCTGTTTTTT. This codes for CSARAGTSKGELFF.